Shown below are 20 T cell receptor beta chains from a single sample sequenced in a study of yellow fever vaccine responses in identical twins. Using its own MiXCR run on the RT-PCR reads, TCRdb lists one record per CDR3 protein. This sample has about 1,700 distinct CDR3 sequences, with approximately 87% found just once. The input for sequencing was T cells from blood (PBMCs), unsorted or a sorted subset (not recorded which), taken before or after yellow fever vaccination (not recorded which). The receptors here all came from a young woman who received the yellow fever vaccine.

V usage is TRBV2 and J usage is TRBJ2-3, with D unresolved. The germline V and J ends were trimmed by 2 bases and 1 base, with 4 bases remaining between them. The CDR3 has 13 residues. Germline V CDR1 and CDR2: SNHLY, FYNNEI. CDR3 sequence (DNA): TGTGCCAGCAGTGAATTGGGCACAGATACGCAGTATTTT. Protein: CASSELGTDTQYF.

This chain joins TRBV2 and TRBJ1-2; 8 bases align to TRBD1. Looked up from germline, CDR1 is SNHLY and CDR2 is FYNNEI. This CDR3 has 15 amino acids. Trimming removed 4 bases from V and 4 bases from J; junction bases left unmatched: 8. The DNA for the CDR3 is TGTGCCAGCAGTGCCCGGACAGGGAGTGGCTATGGCTACACCTTC. Encoded protein: CASSARTGSGYGYTF.

This chain connects TRBV20-1 to TRBJ2-3, with 8 positions matching TRBD2. The CDR3 is 16 residues long. Per germline, CDR1 DFQATT and CDR2 SNEGSKA (reference sequence). The V segment lost 1 base and the J segment 2 bases; nucleotides outside the gene matches: 8. CDR3 protein: CSARVLPLADTDTQYF. Here the CDR3 DNA reads TGCAGTGCTAGAGTACTTCCACTAGCGGACACAGATACGCAGTATTTT.

This clonotype was counted between two and nine times. The rearrangement uses TRBV2 and TRBJ1-6; 9 nucleotides align to TRBD1. Germline CDR1 is SNHLY and CDR2 is FYNNEI. There are 14 residues in the CDR3. V was clipped by 6 bases and J by 6 bases; unmatched bases: 3. The CDR3 spells CASRGQGGNSPLHF. The DNA of the CDR3 is TGTGCCAGCAGGGGACAGGGCGGTAATTCACCCCTCCACTTT. Looking up the rest from reference TRBV2 and TRBJ1-6 gives the full variable domain: EPEVTQTPSHQVTQMGQEVILRCVPISNHLYFYWYRQILGQKVEFLVSFYNNEISEKSEIFDDQFSVERPDGSNFTLKIRSTKLEDSAMYFCASRGQGGNSPLHFGNGTRLTVT.

This clonotype was seen only once. The chain has TRBV12-3 or TRBV12-4 and TRBJ2-1; 7 nucleotides agree with TRBD1. Trimming took 5 bases from V and 0 from J; bases not matched to a gene: 1. This CDR3 comprises 14 residues. The DNA of the CDR3 is TGTGCCAGCAGTAAGGGGGCCTCCTACAATGAGCAGTTCTTC. This translates into CASSKGASYNEQFF.

This clonotype was recorded only once. The rearrangement uses TRBV12-3 or TRBV12-4 and TRBJ1-2; 9 bases fit TRBD1. J gave up 4 bases and V 6 bases, and 6 bases lay outside the gene matches. There are 14 residues in the CDR3. CDR3 region: CASRSGTGIYGYTF. The CDR3 DNA follows: TGTGCCAGCAGGTCCGGGACAGGGATCTATGGCTACACCTTC.

Details on this clonotype: Mismatch with germline at one junction end may stem from a read error. Here the CDR3 DNA reads TGTGCCAGCAGCCTAACTAGCGGGAGTAGGTACAATGAGCAGTTCTTC. It encodes CASSLTSGSRYNEQFF. V usage is TRBV7-3 and J usage is TRBJ2-1; 11 bases agree with TRBD2. The germline V gene has CDR1 SGHTA and CDR2 FQGTGA. This CDR3 is 16 amino acids long.

V is TRBV11-3 and J is TRBJ2-7; TRBD1 aligns across 7 bases. CDR3 length: 14 residues. In germline, CDR1 is SGHNT, CDR2 YENEEA. V was clipped by 5 bases and J by 0 bases; unmatched bases: 4. The CDR3 coding sequence is TGTGCCAGCAGCATCACAGGGGTCTCCTACGAGCAGTACTTC. This codes for CASSITGVSYEQYF.

The chain has TRBV7-9 and TRBJ2-5; weak D call: TRBD1 (5 bases). This CDR3 region has 17 residues. Trimming removed 1 base at V and 5 bases at J, with 20 bases between. The germline V gene has CDR1 SEHNR and CDR2 FQNEAQ (reference sequence). The CDR3 nucleotides read TGTGCCAGCAGCTTAGGCCCGGCCAGGGCCTTTGGGGAGACCCAGTACTTC. Residues: CASSLGPARAFGETQYF.

This clonotype occurred a few times. CDR3 nucleotides: TGTGCCAGCAGAAAACTAGCGGGAGAATACGAGCAGTACTTC. Its protein product is CASRKLAGEYEQYF. The chain is built from TRBV11-3 and TRBJ2-7; 11 nucleotides agree with TRBD2. J was trimmed by 4 bases and V by 6 bases; bases with no gene match: 5. This CDR3 has 14 amino acids. Per the germline V gene, CDR1 is SGHNT and CDR2 is YENEEA.

This clonotype has just a few counts. This sequence joins TRBV11-1 and TRBJ2-2; D is ambiguous. CDR1 and CDR2 (germline): SGHAT, FQDESV (reference sequence). Trimming shortened V by 1 base and J by 2 bases, and 5 bases separated the two germline ends. This CDR3 contains 14 residues. CDR3 region: CASSLDKNTGELFF. CDR3 DNA: TGTGCCAGCAGCTTAGACAAAAACACCGGGGAGCTGTTTTTT.

The CDR3 loop is CASSYEQGSNYGYTF. In DNA form, the CDR3 reads TGTGCCAGCAGTTATGAGCAGGGGTCGAACTATGGCTACACCTTC. This chain links TRBV6-2 or TRBV6-3 with TRBJ1-2, with TRBD1 as a possible D gene (6 bases). Between the trimmed V and J ends, which lost 3 bases and 2 bases, there was a span of 13 bases. The CDR3 has 15 residues. From germline, CDR1 is MNHEY and CDR2 SVGEGT.

The chain combines TRBV24-1 with TRBJ2-3; D could derive from TRBD1 or TRBD2 (6 bases each). V was pared by 5 bases and J by 0 bases, with 11 bases between. The CDR3 runs 15 residues. Germline CDR1 and CDR2: KGHDR and SFDVKD. The CDR3 nucleotides are TGTGCCACCAGTGTTGGAGGGGGAAGCACAGATACGCAGTATTTT. It encodes CATSVGGGSTDTQYF.

The chain uses TRBV29-1 and TRBJ2-7, with 8 bases lining up with TRBD1. The CDR3 runs 14 residues. From germline, CDR1 is SQVTM and CDR2 ANQGSEA. V lost 0 bases to trimming and J lost 3 bases; unmatched junction nucleotides: 4. For the CDR3, the DNA is TGCAGCGTTGAAGACTCCGGGACAGGCTACGAGCAGTACTTC. It translates to CSVEDSGTGYEQYF.

The V gene is TRBV28, the J gene TRBJ2-5, with 10 bases aligning to TRBD2. The V gene's germline CDR1 is MDHEN and CDR2 SYDVKM. Losses at the gene ends were 6 bases for V and 5 bases for J; bases not matched to a gene: 3. The CDR3 extends over 13 amino acids. The CDR3 loop is CASSIAGGETQYF. CDR3 sequence (DNA): TGTGCCAGCAGCATAGCGGGGGGCGAGACCCAGTACTTC.

The chain recombines TRBV11-2 with TRBJ2-3; the D is unclear. The ends were cut back, 1 base at V and 1 base at J, with 6 bases in the middle. Per the germline V gene, CDR1 is SGHAT and CDR2 is FQNNGV. This CDR3 region has 14 residues. The CDR3 reads CASSLGMGTDTQYF. DNA of the CDR3: TGTGCCAGCAGCTTAGGTATGGGCACAGATACGCAGTATTTT. The full variable domain, in which reference TRBV11-2 and TRBJ2-3 provide the parts outside the CDR3, is EAGVAQSPRYKIIEKRQSVAFWCNPISGHATLYWYQQILGQGPKLLIQFQNNGVVDDSQLPKDRFSAERLKGVDSTLKIQPAKLEDSAVYLCASSLGMGTDTQYFGPGTRLTVL.

CDR3 in DNA: TGCGCCAGCAGCCAAGACTTAGCGGGAGGATTCTACGAGCAGTACTTC. Protein sequence: CASSQDLAGGFYEQYF. The V and J genes are TRBV4-3 and TRBJ2-7, with 10 positions matching TRBD2. Germline CDR1 LGHNA, CDR2 YSLEER. V lost 0 bases, J lost 3 bases, and 5 bases stayed unmatched. This CDR3 region has 16 residues.

The chain uses TRBV11-3 and TRBJ2-3; 8 bases align to TRBD2. The CDR3 loop spans 16 amino acids. In germline, CDR1 is SGHNT, CDR2 YENEEA. The trim removed 1 base at V and 2 bases at J, leaving 5 bases unmatched. The CDR3 DNA reads TGTGCCAGCAGCTTAGTTACAGCGGGAGCCACAGATACGCAGTATTTT. This encodes CASSLVTAGATDTQYF.

V gene TRBV2 combines with J gene TRBJ1-5, with 10 bases fitting TRBD1. The V gene end was trimmed by 4 bases and the J gene end by 7 bases; junction bases not matched to a gene: 7. Germline V gives CDR1 SNHLY, CDR2 FYNNEI. CDR3 length equals 15 residues. The CDR3 sequence: CASSGIGTGAQPQHF. The CDR3, as DNA: TGTGCCAGCAGTGGAATCGGGACAGGGGCGCAGCCCCAGCATTTT. Supplemented by reference TRBV2 and TRBJ1-5, the full variable domain reads EPEVTQTPSHQVTQMGQEVILRCVPISNHLYFYWYRQILGQKVEFLVSFYNNEISEKSEIFDDQFSVERPDGSNFTLKIRSTKLEDSAMYFCASSGIGTGAQPQHFGDGTRLSIL.

This clonotype was picked up one time. This chain connects TRBV18 to TRBJ1-1; the D is unclear. The CDR3 has 13 residues. Trimming took 6 bases from V and 1 from J, leaving 9 bases between them. Germline CDR1 is KGHSH and CDR2 is LQKENI. The CDR3 sequence: CASSQKGNTEAFF. CDR3 sequence (DNA): TGTGCCAGCTCCCAAAAGGGGAACACTGAAGCTTTCTTT.